This T cell receptor beta chain came from a study of blood T cell repertoires in COVID-19. The age range of participants was about 18 to 95 years, with residence in 20 to 25 US areas. Cohort allocation depended upon clinical history that participants reported. Two negative PCRs, clearance, or symptom resolution were required of recovered Cohort 3 donors. Germline CDR1 is MGHDK and CDR2 is SYGVNS. V lost 6 bases, J lost 3 bases, and 12 bases stayed unmatched. This CDR3 spans 16 amino acids. This clone has only a few counts. Repertoires were generated with immunoSEQ multiplex PCR, while TCRdb's copy carries only in-frame clones and drops some. The sample lists about 160,000 clones; about 90% were seen once.

V gene TRBV25-1 combines with J gene TRBJ2-3, with 7 bases lining up with TRBD2. The sample consisted of PBMCs or T cells enriched from blood (not recorded which). The receptor was derived from a woman in her fifties or sixties who had recovered from COVID-19. The DNA for the CDR3 is TGTGCCAGCAGCCCCAAGGGAACTAGCGAGACAGATACGCAGTATTTT. Its protein is CASSPKGTSETDTQYF.